This T cell receptor beta chain derives from a study of beta chain features in type 1 diabetes. On the study more broadly: No age, gender or cell yield differences were seen between patients and healthy donors.

Remarks on this clone: This same CDR3 is encoded by further DNA sequences in the sample.

Expressed TCRB transcripts got sequenced, as all isolated RNA was reverse transcribed. Sequenced by immunoSEQ multiplex PCR; TCRdb stores in-frame clones only, minus some. The sample carries under 800,000 clones, about 14% recorded once. CDR3 length: 14 residues. V lost 0 bases and J 3 bases, leaving 8 bases between the germline ends. Germline V gene data show CDR1 as SGHRS and CDR2 as YFSETQ. This receptor was taken from a man younger than 35 in good health. The chain employs TRBV5-1 and TRBJ2-3; D gene unclear. The specimen sequenced was naive CD4+ T cells from blood. The CDR3 DNA is TGCGCCAGCAGCTTGGGTAGTTCAACAGATACGCAGTATTTT. Translation: CASSLGSSTDTQYF.